This T cell receptor (beta chain) came from a study of blood T cell repertoires in COVID-19. As for the study in general: PBMCs, B-cell-depleted T cells, or T cells were the source of the cDNA or gDNA that made up the material.

Germline V CDR1 and CDR2: SNHLY, FYNNEI. V gave up 6 bases and J gave up 4 bases, with 18 bases separating them. The CDR3 runs 15 residues. TCRdb's table, derived via immunoSEQ multiplex PCR, lists solely in-frame clones and lacks some. This table holds 100,000 to 120,000 clones, around nine tenths found once. The sample consisted of peripheral blood. The genes are TRBV2 and TRBJ1-1; unclear D gene. The sequence was obtained from a woman aged 45-65 years with acute or convalescent COVID-19. The DNA for the CDR3 is TGTGCCAGCAGGGCGAATGTAGGTTCGGGCACTGAAGCTTTCTTT. Translated: CASRANVGSGTEAFF.